This T cell receptor beta chain was found in a study of T cells after yellow fever vaccination. This clonotype was found a few times. One entry per CDR3 protein results from TCRdb running MiXCR on the 5' RACE reads. The sample holds hundreds of thousands of distinct CDR3 sequences, approximately 9% seen once. Trimming shortened V by 4 bases and J by 4 bases, and 14 bases separated the two germline ends. The CDR3 runs 14 residues. Germline V gene data show CDR1 as SGHRS and CDR2 as YFSETQ. The source of this sequence is a young man who received the YFV17D yellow fever vaccine. This sequence joins TRBV5-1 and TRBJ1-1; tentatively, D is TRBD1 (6 bases). The sequencing here drew on PBMCs, taken on the day of the first yellow fever vaccination. CDR3 DNA: TGCGCCAGCAGCCCTTCAGGGGACGGCACTGAAGCTTTCTTT. This gives the protein CASSPSGDGTEAFF.